A single sample is the source of the 14 T cell receptor beta chains below, sequenced in a study of blood T cells in healthy people across ages. The authors ran a second PCR of about 6 to 11 cycles using a sample-barcoded 5' primer and a J-beta primer mix. In TCRdb, the 5' RACE reads were re-called with MiXCR into one record per CDR3 protein. The table shows around 970,000 distinct CDR3 sequences, with roughly half occurring only once. Source material: blood. The receptors derive from a woman in her fifties or sixties in good health.

A single count supports this clonotype. Just one base apart from a much larger clone, this may be a read error. The J gene is TRBJ2-7, the V gene TRBV7-2; tentatively, D is TRBD1 or TRBD2 (5 bases each). The ends were cut back, 2 bases at V and 10 bases at J, with 21 bases in the middle. The CDR3 contains 15 residues. Germline V gives CDR1 SGHTA, CDR2 FQGNSA. The CDR3 DNA sequence: TGTGCCAGCAGCTTAAGTTTGGCCTCTCGGGACCCTCAGTACTTC. It codes for CASSLSLASRDPQYF.

At least ten counts were recorded for this clonotype. The chain has TRBV29-1 and TRBJ2-6; a possible D gene is TRBD2 (5 bases). The CDR3 runs 14 residues. V lost 4 bases and J lost 0, with 7 bases in between. CDR1 and CDR2 from the germline V gene are SQVTM and ANQGSEA. In DNA form, the CDR3 reads TGCAGCGTTGCTGGGAGCTCTGGGGCCAACGTCCTGACTTTC. Its translation is CSVAGSSGANVLTF.

V usage is TRBV4-2 and J usage is TRBJ1-5; D might be TRBD1 (6 bases). There are 17 residues in the CDR3. The V gene lost 0 bases and the J gene lost 3 bases, with 15 bases spanning the gap. Looked up from germline, CDR1 is LGHNA and CDR2 is YNFKEQ. CDR3 sequence reads: CASSQDRGGRNNQPQHF. CDR3 sequence (DNA): TGTGCCAGCAGCCAAGACCGAGGGGGACGGAACAATCAGCCCCAGCATTTT.

Only a few counts were recorded for this clonotype. The chain recombines TRBV7-9 with TRBJ2-7; 8 positions agree with TRBD1. CDR3 size: 14 residues. The V gene's germline CDR1 is SEHNR and CDR2 FQNEAQ (reference sequence). The junction had 8 bases not matched to a gene; V was cut back by 5 bases and J by 5 bases. CDR3 coding DNA: TGTGCCAGCAGCACCGGACAGGGTGTCAACGAGCAGTACTTC. This codes for CASSTGQGVNEQYF.

The count of this clonotype is one. V gene TRBV5-1 combines with J gene TRBJ2-7; TRBD1 or TRBD2 may be the D gene (5 bases each). V was pared by 7 bases and J by 2 bases, with 10 bases between. The CDR3 has 12 amino acids. The germline V gene has CDR1 SGHRS and CDR2 YFSETQ. The CDR3 region has the DNA TGCGCCAGCGCGTTGGGGGCCTACGAGCAGTACTTC. Amino acids: CASALGAYEQYF.

The rearrangement links TRBV5-1 to TRBJ2-4, with 11 nucleotides matching TRBD2. Germline V gives CDR1 SGHRS, CDR2 YFSETQ. V lost 3 bases to trimming and J lost 3 bases; unmatched junction nucleotides: 8. The CDR3 is 17 residues long. CDR3 sequence: CASSSGLAETFKNIQYF. The CDR3 DNA sequence: TGCGCCAGCAGCTCGGGACTAGCGGAGACATTCAAAAACATTCAGTACTTC.

This clonotype occurred a few times. The chain links TRBV9 to TRBJ2-6; no firm D call. Germline values: CDR1 SGDLS, CDR2 YYNGEE. V was clipped by 1 base and J by 0 bases, with 11 bases between them. The CDR3 consists of 17 residues. The CDR3 nucleotides are TGTGCCAGCAGCGTATCGTCAGAGACCTCTGGGGCCAACGTCCTGACTTTC. Protein product: CASSVSSETSGANVLTF.

The genes are TRBV6-6 and TRBJ2-3; 10 nucleotides match TRBD2. The length of the CDR3 is 17 residues. CDR1 MNHNY and CDR2 SVGAGI come from the germline V gene (reference sequence). V was clipped by 11 bases and J by 5 bases; unmatched bases: 19. The CDR3 DNA follows: TGTGCCGGCACCCACTCTAGAGCGGGAGGGATGAGAGATACGCAGTATTTT. Residues: CAGTHSRAGGMRDTQYF.

CDR3: CSAGRARNADTQYF. The CDR3 nucleotides read TGCAGCGCTGGGAGGGCCAGAAACGCAGATACGCAGTATTTT. This chain links TRBV29-1 with TRBJ2-3; TRBD2 agrees at 7 bases. Trimming removed 7 bases from V and 4 bases from J; junction bases left unmatched: 11. Looked up from germline, CDR1 is SQVTM and CDR2 is ANQGSEA. The CDR3 runs 14 residues.

This clonotype was detected only a few times. This chain connects TRBV29-1 to TRBJ2-4; D ambiguous. This CDR3 spans 14 amino acids. In germline, CDR1 is SQVTM, CDR2 ANQGSEA. The V gene lost 1 base and the J gene lost 13 bases, with 20 bases spanning the gap. The DNA of the CDR3 is TGCAGCGTTGAAGTACCGGGCGGTGGTCTAGAGCAGTACTTC. This translates into CSVEVPGGGLEQYF.

This clonotype was seen a handful of times. This chain connects TRBV9 to TRBJ2-5; the match to TRBD2 covers 11 bases. In germline, CDR1 is SGDLS, CDR2 YYNGEE. The CDR3 contains 14 residues. V lost 3 bases and J lost 5; bases outside the gene matches: 3. Here the CDR3 DNA reads TGTGCCAGCAGCGCGACTAGCGGGATGGAGACCCAGTACTTC. This encodes CASSATSGMETQYF.

This clonotype appeared a few times. The chain carries TRBV20-1 and TRBJ2-7, with 7 nucleotides matching TRBD1. The length of the CDR3 is 14 residues. With V trimmed by 3 bases and J by 2 bases, 7 bases remained unmatched. Germline V gene sequence: CDR1 DFQATT, CDR2 SNEGSKA (reference sequence). The CDR3 loop reads CSARRTGAAYEQYF. CDR3 nucleotide sequence: TGCAGTGCTAGGAGAACAGGGGCTGCCTACGAGCAGTACTTC.

This chain uses TRBV15 with TRBJ1-1; perhaps TRBD1 as D (5 bases). The CDR3 contains 16 residues. Trimming pared 0 bases from V and 5 bases from J, leaving 16 bases between. Germline loops: CDR1 LNHNV, CDR2 YYDKDF (reference sequence). CDR3 bases: TGTGCCACCAGCAGAGATAGGGGCAGATATGAAACTGAAGCTTTCTTT. As protein: CATSRDRGRYETEAFF.

This clonotype was counted ten times or more. The chain is built from TRBV4-3 and TRBJ2-3, with a possible D match to TRBD1 (5 bases). CDR1 is LGHNA, CDR2 YSLEER, per germline. V was shortened by 4 bases and J by 3 bases, with 11 bases between the two germline ends. The CDR3 has 14 amino acids. CDR3 region: CASSPGHGTDTQYF. As DNA, the CDR3 is TGCGCCAGCAGCCCCGGACACGGGACAGATACGCAGTATTTT.